Presented here are 5 T cell receptor beta chains from one specimen sequenced in a study of response to subunit inactivated influenza vaccine. MiXCR was run by TCRdb on the RT-PCR reads, yielding one entry per CDR3 protein. The repertoire holds around 650,000 distinct CDR3 sequences, with approximately 15% as singletons. The sequences come from PBMCs from blood, collected approximately 12 days after vaccination. Receptors originate from a man aged 50-59 years who received an inactivated influenza vaccine.

The genes are TRBV12-3 or TRBV12-4 and TRBJ1-1; D call uncertain. V lost 5 bases and J lost 4, with 17 bases in between. The CDR3 is made up of 15 amino acids. In DNA, the CDR3 is TGTGCCAGCAGTCCTTACCCGGGGAGACGCACTGAAGCTTTCTTT. It yields the protein CASSPYPGRRTEAFF.

In its sample, this clonotype was seen a few times. The chain has TRBV29-1 and TRBJ2-1, with TRBD2 matching 14 bases. V trimming: 0 bases; J trimming: 6 bases; junction bases outside the gene matches: 7. The V gene's germline CDR1 is SQVTM and CDR2 ANQGSEA. There are 17 residues in the CDR3. The CDR3 here is CSVEDMGLAGEANEQFF. CDR3 bases: TGCAGCGTTGAAGATATGGGACTAGCGGGGGAGGCCAATGAGCAGTTCTTC.

V and J are TRBV11-1 and TRBJ2-2; 8 bases line up with TRBD1. J lost 2 bases, V lost 8 bases, and 7 bases had no gene match. The germline gives CDR1 SGHAT, CDR2 FQDESV (reference sequence). This CDR3 contains 15 residues. The CDR3 loop is CASSQQGGNTGELFF. CDR3 bases: TGTGCCAGCTCTCAACAGGGGGGTAACACCGGGGAGCTGTTTTTT.

There are a few counts of this clonotype. The chain combines TRBV10-3 with TRBJ2-7; 11 nucleotides agree with TRBD1. With 10 bases clipped from V and 6 bases from J, the junction kept 5 bases outside the gene matches. The CDR3 contains 12 residues. The germline V gene encodes CDR1 ENHRY and CDR2 SYGVKD. The CDR3 protein is CATRDRGTEQYF. CDR3 nucleotides: TGTGCCACGAGGGACAGGGGGACCGAGCAGTACTTC.

The rearrangement uses TRBV7-2 and TRBJ2-3; D ambiguous. Trimming removed 5 bases from V and 0 bases from J, with 9 bases in between. Germline-derived CDR1 and CDR2 are SGHTA and FQGNSA. CDR3 length: 14 amino acids. The CDR3 reads CASSPASSTDTQYF. CDR3 bases: TGTGCCAGCAGCCCCGCGAGTAGCACAGATACGCAGTATTTT.